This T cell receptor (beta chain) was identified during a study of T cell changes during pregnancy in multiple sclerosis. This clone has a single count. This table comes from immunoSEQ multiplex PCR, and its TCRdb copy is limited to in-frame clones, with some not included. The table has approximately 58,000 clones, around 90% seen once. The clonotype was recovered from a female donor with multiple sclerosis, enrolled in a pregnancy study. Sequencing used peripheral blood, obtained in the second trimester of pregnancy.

The CDR3 DNA is TGTGCCAGCACAAATGAGGGAACTTATAGCGGGGAGCTGTTTTTT. Translating gives CASTNEGTYSGELFF. The chain combines TRBV9 with TRBJ2-2; a possible D gene is TRBD2 (5 bases). This CDR3 has 15 amino acids. Germline V gene lookup returns CDR1 SGDLS and CDR2 YYNGEE. Trimming removed 6 bases at V and 7 bases at J, with 19 bases between.